The 17 T cell receptor beta chains reported below all come from one sample, sequenced in a study of T-cell memory formation after mild COVID-19. TCRdb re-analysed the 5' RACE reads in MiXCR, keeping a single row per CDR3 protein. This sample has 200,000 to 250,000 distinct CDR3 sequences; over 9.5% occur once, and the top ten carry 2.5% to 3.5%. Source material: PBMCs or a T cell subset sorted from them (not recorded which). The receptors here all came from a man aged 18 to 35 who had mild COVID-19 (a few samples of this study predate the infection). Cell type and time point are not known.

This clonotype was seen a few times. The V and J genes are TRBV29-1 and TRBJ2-1; 9 nucleotides match TRBD2. Germline V lookup: CDR1 SQVTM, CDR2 ANQGSEA. V shed 5 bases and J 2 bases; nucleotides not matched to a gene: 10. The CDR3 spans 16 residues. CDR3 residues: CSVQREGGGAYNEQFF. DNA for the CDR3: TGCAGCGTTCAACGTGAGGGCGGGGGGGCCTACAATGAGCAGTTCTTC.

The genes are TRBV7-2 and TRBJ1-4, with a weak D call TRBD1 (5 bases). Trimming pared 5 bases from V and 0 bases from J, leaving 7 bases between. This CDR3 contains 14 residues. Germline loops: CDR1 SGHTA, CDR2 FQGNSA. DNA of the CDR3: TGTGCCAGCAGCCGGGGGGCAACTAATGAAAAACTGTTTTTT. It is translated as CASSRGATNEKLFF.

This clonotype was seen a handful of times. The chain employs TRBV5-5 and TRBJ2-7, with D hard to call. Per germline, CDR1 SGHKS and CDR2 YYEKEE (reference sequence). V gave up 0 bases and J gave up 2 bases, with 9 bases separating them. The CDR3 length is 14 residues. The CDR3: CASSLGSGTYEQYF. In nucleotides, the CDR3 is TGTGCCAGCAGCTTGGGTTCCGGTACCTACGAGCAGTACTTC.

This clonotype has just a few counts. The junction differs from germline at one of its ends, possibly a read error. The V gene is TRBV10-3, the J gene TRBJ1-5; TRBD1 might be the D (6 bases). This CDR3 has 12 amino acids. The germline CDR1 and CDR2 sequences are ENHRY and SYGVKD. In DNA form, the CDR3 reads TGTGCCGTCAGGGGAGGTGATCAGCCCCAGCATTTT. Translated: CAVRGGDQPQHF.

This chain joins TRBV6-6 and TRBJ2-3; TRBD2 matches 12 bases. With V trimmed by 8 bases and J by 4 bases, 7 bases remained unmatched. The length of the CDR3 is 15 residues. Germline CDR1 MNHNY, CDR2 SVGAGI (reference sequence). This chain's CDR3 is CASGSSGGASDTQYF. CDR3 DNA sequence: TGTGCCAGCGGATCTAGCGGGGGGGCTTCAGATACGCAGTATTTT.

This clonotype has a count of ten or more. The gene calls are TRBV7-2 and TRBJ2-5; weak D call: TRBD1 (6 bases). Germline loops: CDR1 SGHTA, CDR2 FQGNSA. Trimming removed 3 bases at V and 3 bases at J, with 11 bases between. CDR3 length equals 14 residues. Written as DNA, the CDR3 is TGTGCCAGCAGCTTTCAGGGGTCTGAAGAGACCCAGTACTTC. This sequence encodes CASSFQGSEETQYF.

The rearrangement uses TRBV7-9 and TRBJ1-1, with a possible D match to TRBD1 (5 bases). There are 16 residues in the CDR3. The germline CDR1 and CDR2 sequences are SEHNR and FQNEAQ (reference sequence). With 5 bases removed from V and 1 base from J, the gap between germline ends came to 17 bases. CDR3 loop: CASSPMGRGRNTEAFF. CDR3 bases: TGTGCCAGCAGCCCAATGGGGCGGGGACGGAACACTGAAGCTTTCTTT.

This clonotype was counted a few times. The chain is built from TRBV7-2 and TRBJ2-5; 13 bases match TRBD2. Trimming cost V 5 bases and J 6 bases; bases outside gene matches: 6. CDR1 and CDR2 (germline): SGHTA, FQGNSA. The CDR3 contains 15 residues. The CDR3 here is CASSLTSGGAQTQYF. CDR3 DNA: TGTGCCAGCAGCCTCACTAGCGGGGGGGCCCAGACCCAGTACTTC.

The rearrangement joins TRBV6-2 or TRBV6-3 to TRBJ2-7; TRBD1 or TRBD2 may be the D gene (5 bases each). V gave up 10 bases and J gave up 4 bases, with 17 bases separating them. CDR1 is MNHEY and CDR2 is SVGEGT in the germline V gene. The CDR3 is 13 residues long. The CDR3 DNA reads TGTGCCACCCGAGCCCGGGGCCAATACGAGCAGTACTTC. Translating it yields CATRARGQYEQYF.

This clonotype was picked up a small number of times. The chain has TRBV7-6 and TRBJ2-2, with D maybe TRBD1 (6 bases). Germline loops: CDR1 SGHVS, CDR2 FNYEAQ. The CDR3 has 15 residues. V lost 5 bases and J lost 0, with 10 bases in between. CDR3 region: CASSTRQANTGELFF. The CDR3 nucleotides are TGTGCCAGCAGCACGAGACAGGCGAACACCGGGGAGCTGTTTTTT.

This clonotype was seen at least ten times. This chain joins TRBV19 and TRBJ1-2; D ambiguous. CDR3 length: 13 residues. The germline V and J ends were trimmed by 3 bases and 2 bases, with 7 bases remaining between them. Germline loops: CDR1 LNHDA, CDR2 SQIVND (reference sequence). The CDR3 loop is CASSIRVNYGYTF. The CDR3 DNA reads as TGTGCCAGTAGTATCCGGGTAAACTATGGCTACACCTTC.

This chain uses TRBV10-3 with TRBJ2-3; D unresolved. CDR1 ENHRY and CDR2 SYGVKD come from the germline V gene. Trimming took off 2 bases at V and 2 bases at J, with 11 bases between the two ends. The length of the CDR3 is 15 residues. CDR3 region: CAISERRADTDTQYF. Here the CDR3 DNA reads TGTGCCATCAGTGAGAGACGCGCCGACACAGATACGCAGTATTTT.

V is TRBV7-2 and J is TRBJ2-6; D could derive from TRBD1 or TRBD2 (5 bases each). Per the germline V gene, CDR1 is SGHTA and CDR2 is FQGNSA. Trimming cost V 1 base and J 0 bases, with 19 bases left between them. The CDR3 runs 20 residues. This CDR3 is CASSLVIGTGLFSGANVLTF. DNA of the CDR3: TGTGCCAGCAGCTTAGTCATCGGGACGGGGCTCTTCTCTGGGGCCAACGTCCTGACTTTC.

This clonotype was counted a few times. V is TRBV4-3 and J is TRBJ2-5, with D tentatively TRBD2 (7 bases). The CDR3 contains 16 residues. Germline CDR1 LGHNA, CDR2 YSLEER. V shed 0 bases and J shed 2 bases, with 13 bases lying between them. In DNA form, the CDR3 reads TGCGCCAGCAGCCAAGAATACCGGGGGGCACAAGAGACCCAGTACTTC. Amino acids: CASSQEYRGAQETQYF.

The rearrangement joins TRBV6-5 to TRBJ2-1, with a possible D match to TRBD2 (7 bases). The CDR3 sequence is 15 residues long. The germline gives CDR1 MNHEY, CDR2 SVGAGI. V was cut by 7 bases and J by 4 bases, with 17 bases left in between. The DNA for the CDR3 is TGTGCCAGCACCCCGTGGGAGGGGGGTTACAATGAGCAGTTCTTC. Protein: CASTPWEGGYNEQFF.

Many counts were recorded for this clonotype. The J gene is TRBJ1-4, the V gene TRBV12-3 or TRBV12-4; tentatively, D is TRBD1 (5 bases). The CDR3 consists of 15 residues. V was cut by 6 bases and J by 8 bases, with 19 bases left in between. The CDR3, as DNA: TGTGCCAGCAGCTGGCGGGACCCGGGGGGGGAAAAACTGTTTTTT. Its translation: CASSWRDPGGEKLFF.

This clonotype was seen a few times. The V call is TRBV12-3 or TRBV12-4, the J call TRBJ2-1; 8 nucleotides agree with TRBD1. This CDR3 is 16 amino acids long. V trimming: 7 bases; J trimming: 8 bases; junction bases outside the gene matches: 16. The CDR3 DNA reads TGTGCCAGCAAGTTCGCCGCCCGGACAGGGCGCGATGAGCAGTTCTTC. As protein: CASKFAARTGRDEQFF.